Listed below are T cell receptor beta chains from one sample, sequenced in a study of T-cell memory formation after mild COVID-19. TCRdb processed the 5' RACE reads anew with MiXCR; each CDR3 protein has one entry. Seen here are 450,000 to 650,000 distinct CDR3 sequences, around 21% observed once, and the top ten hold 12%. Sequencing was done on a sample of PBMCs or a T cell subset sorted from them (not recorded which). The receptors were sampled from an adult woman who had mild COVID-19 (a few samples of this study predate the infection). Cell type and time point are not known. Each CDR3 is given with its conserved first and last residue. The order of the fields is J gene, D gene, V gene, clone size, CDR3 protein, CDR3 DNA. The D gene is left open where the match is weak. Clone size is given for some rows only: seen once, a few or many times, or a class if the clone is expanded.

J gene: TRBJ2-3
D gene: -
V gene: TRBV20-1
clone size: -
CDR3 protein: CSARGISDTQYF
CDR3 DNA: TGCAGTGCTAGAGGGATTTCAGATACGCAGTATTTT

J gene: TRBJ2-7
D gene: -
V gene: TRBV7-9
clone size: -
CDR3 protein: CASSSDRWGQQYF
CDR3 DNA: TGTGCCAGCAGCTCGGACAGATGGGGGCAGCAGTACTTC

J gene: TRBJ1-2
D gene: -
V gene: TRBV3-1
clone size: -
CDR3 protein: CASTGVKGYTF
CDR3 DNA: TGTGCCAGCACCGGGGTGAAGGGCTACACCTTC

J gene: TRBJ1-2
D gene: -
V gene: TRBV27
clone size: few
CDR3 protein: CASSSRRALNYGYTF
CDR3 DNA: TGTGCCAGCAGTTCCAGACGGGCCCTCAACTATGGCTACACCTTC

J gene: TRBJ2-5
D gene: TRBD2
V gene: TRBV5-4
clone size: -
CDR3 protein: CASSLRTSGRLETQYF
CDR3 DNA: TGTGCCAGCAGCTTACGGACTAGCGGCCGCCTAGAGACCCAGTACTTC

J gene: TRBJ2-1
D gene: TRBD2
V gene: TRBV3-1
clone size: -
CDR3 protein: CASSPRYILTSGSYNEQFF
CDR3 DNA: TGTGCCAGCAGCCCCCGATACATACTAACTAGCGGGTCCTACAATGAGCAGTTCTTC

J gene: TRBJ2-4
D gene: TRBD2
V gene: TRBV25-1
clone size: -
CDR3 protein: CASSRTSGGDGNIQYF
CDR3 DNA: TGTGCCAGCAGCCGGACTAGCGGGGGGGACGGAAACATTCAGTACTTC

J gene: TRBJ2-1
D gene: TRBD1
V gene: TRBV7-3
clone size: few
CDR3 protein: CASSLTDTGGRNEQFF
CDR3 DNA: TGTGCCAGCAGCTTAACAGACACAGGGGGGAGGAATGAGCAGTTCTTC

J gene: TRBJ2-1
D gene: -
V gene: TRBV5-1
clone size: many
CDR3 protein: CASSLNGGSYNEQFF
CDR3 DNA: TGCGCCAGCAGCTTGAATGGGGGCTCCTACAATGAGCAGTTCTTC

J gene: TRBJ2-5
D gene: TRBD1
V gene: TRBV11-3
clone size: -
CDR3 protein: CASSLIRGSRETQYF
CDR3 DNA: TGTGCCAGCAGCTTGATCAGGGGGAGCAGAGAGACCCAGTACTTC

J gene: TRBJ2-5
D gene: -
V gene: TRBV20-1
clone size: many
CDR3 protein: CSAPLYLGETQYF
CDR3 DNA: TGCAGTGCTCCCCTCTACCTCGGAGAGACCCAGTACTTC

J gene: TRBJ1-1
D gene: -
V gene: TRBV21-1
clone size: -
CDR3 protein: CASSKCRQGASEENEAFF
CDR3 DNA: TGTGCCAGCAGCAAATGTAGACAGGGGGCGTCTGAGGAGAATGAAGCTTTCTTT

J gene: TRBJ1-5
D gene: -
V gene: TRBV30
clone size: -
CDR3 protein: CAWSLAGGGNQPQHF
CDR3 DNA: TGTGCCTGGAGTTTAGCCGGAGGGGGTAATCAGCCCCAGCATTTT

J gene: TRBJ1-2
D gene: TRBD1
V gene: TRBV4-3
clone size: few
CDR3 protein: CASSQDRGRGRKGYTF
CDR3 DNA: TGCGCCAGCAGCCAAGATCGTGGCAGGGGGAGGAAAGGCTACACCTTC

J gene: TRBJ2-3
D gene: TRBD1
V gene: TRBV7-3
clone size: few
CDR3 protein: CASSLTGTGPDTQYF
CDR3 DNA: TGTGCCAGCAGCTTGACCGGGACAGGGCCCGATACGCAGTATTTT

J gene: TRBJ2-1
D gene: TRBD2
V gene: TRBV3-1
clone size: -
CDR3 protein: CASTRGGRYNEQFF
CDR3 DNA: TGTGCCAGCACCCGGGGGGGCCGCTACAATGAGCAGTTCTTC

J gene: TRBJ1-1
D gene: TRBD1
V gene: TRBV6-2/TRBV6-3
clone size: -
CDR3 protein: CASNYQGVPGTEAFF
CDR3 DNA: TGTGCCAGCAACTACCAGGGGGTTCCGGGCACTGAAGCTTTCTTT

J gene: TRBJ1-4
D gene: -
V gene: TRBV10-3
clone size: -
CDR3 protein: CAISETPGKGHEKLFF
CDR3 DNA: TGTGCCATCAGTGAAACCCCAGGGAAGGGGCATGAAAAACTGTTTTTT

J gene: TRBJ2-6
D gene: -
V gene: TRBV7-2
clone size: few
CDR3 protein: CASSSASIGLSGANVLTF
CDR3 DNA: TGTGCCAGCAGCTCGGCTTCGATAGGCCTCTCTGGGGCCAACGTCCTGACTTTC

J gene: TRBJ2-1
D gene: -
V gene: TRBV10-3
clone size: -
CDR3 protein: CAISEVGAGYNEQFF
CDR3 DNA: TGTGCCATCAGTGAAGTAGGGGCTGGGTACAATGAGCAGTTCTTC

J gene: TRBJ2-7
D gene: TRBD2
V gene: TRBV7-9
clone size: -
CDR3 protein: CASRRTSGRAHEQYF
CDR3 DNA: TGTGCCAGCAGAAGGACTAGCGGGAGGGCCCACGAGCAGTACTTC

J gene: TRBJ2-1
D gene: TRBD2
V gene: TRBV12-3/TRBV12-4
clone size: -
CDR3 protein: CASSQGLTKNEQFF
CDR3 DNA: TGTGCCAGCAGCCAGGGACTAACAAAGAATGAGCAGTTCTTC

J gene: TRBJ2-2
D gene: TRBD2
V gene: TRBV6-2/TRBV6-3
clone size: -
CDR3 protein: CASQRGRVNTGELFF
CDR3 DNA: TGTGCCAGCCAGCGCGGGAGGGTAAACACCGGGGAGCTGTTTTTT

J gene: TRBJ2-1
D gene: -
V gene: TRBV9
clone size: -
CDR3 protein: CASSVVSGAGNEQFF
CDR3 DNA: TGTGCCAGCAGCGTAGTGTCGGGAGCTGGCAATGAGCAGTTCTTC

J gene: TRBJ2-3
D gene: -
V gene: TRBV29-1
clone size: many
CDR3 protein: CSVGGRGLTDTQYF
CDR3 DNA: TGCAGCGTTGGAGGGCGGGGGCTTACAGATACGCAGTATTTT

J gene: TRBJ1-3
D gene: -
V gene: TRBV7-2
clone size: -
CDR3 protein: CASSLDQVRGNTIYF
CDR3 DNA: TGTGCCAGCAGCTTAGATCAAGTGCGGGGAAACACCATATATTTT

J gene: TRBJ2-7
D gene: TRBD2
V gene: TRBV10-3
clone size: -
CDR3 protein: CATGGNSYEQYF
CDR3 DNA: TGTGCCACGGGGGGTAACTCCTACGAGCAGTACTTC

J gene: TRBJ2-7
D gene: TRBD2
V gene: TRBV20-1
clone size: -
CDR3 protein: CSATLPSGSAYEQYF
CDR3 DNA: TGCAGTGCTACCCTTCCTAGCGGGAGTGCGTACGAGCAGTACTTC

J gene: TRBJ1-1
D gene: TRBD1
V gene: TRBV25-1
clone size: few
CDR3 protein: CASSRNRGAEAFF
CDR3 DNA: TGTGCCAGCAGTAGGAACAGGGGCGCTGAAGCTTTCTTT

J gene: TRBJ2-4
D gene: TRBD2
V gene: TRBV5-1
clone size: -
CDR3 protein: CASSSSFTSGNIQYF
CDR3 DNA: TGCGCCAGCAGCTCCTCGTTCACTAGCGGAAACATTCAGTACTTC